This passage covers 27 T cell receptor beta chains from one sample sequenced in a study of tumor T cells in aggressive B-cell lymphoma. The table came from immunoSEQ multiplex PCR; TCRdb's copy has only in-frame clones and leaves some out. The sample consists of about 3,000 clones, approximately 85% of them appearing once. The specimen sequenced was tumor tissue. These receptors were collected from an adult with diffuse large B cell lymphoma. Some clones in this sample may be carry-over from other donors' samples.

J is TRBJ1-2 and V is TRBV5-8, with TRBD1 as a possible D gene (5 bases). Trimming cost V 3 bases and J 4 bases, with 13 bases left between them. The CDR3 consists of 14 residues. CDR1 SGHTS and CDR2 YDEGEE come from the germline V gene. The CDR3 nucleotides read TGTGCCAGCAGCTCGGGGGACGGATTCTATGGCTACACCTTC. It codes for CASSSGDGFYGYTF.

On this clone itself: A junction boundary mismatches the germline segment, possibly from a read error. The same CDR3 is also encoded by other DNA sequences in this sample. This rearrangement joins TRBV4-2 to TRBJ2-7, with D possibly matching TRBD2 (5 bases). The CDR3 length is 16 residues. CDR1 and CDR2 from the germline V gene are LGHNA and YNFKEQ. The CDR3 DNA follows: TGTGCCAGCAGCCAAGGAGTGGGCGGGTCGGCCTACGAACAGTACTTC. Protein product: CASSQGVGGSAYEQYF.

The chain combines TRBV5-1 with TRBJ1-1, with unresolved D. Germline loops: CDR1 SGHRS, CDR2 YFSETQ. The CDR3 length is 14 residues. Trimming removed 3 bases at V and 0 bases at J, with 9 bases between. CDR3: CASSSSGMNTEAFF. In DNA form, the CDR3 reads TGCGCCAGCAGCTCAAGCGGCATGAACACTGAAGCTTTCTTT. The variable domain in full, completed from reference TRBV5-1 and TRBJ1-1, reads KAGVTQTPRYLIKTRGQQVTLSCSPISGHRSVSWYQQTPGQGLQFLFEYFSETQRNKGNFPGRFSGRQFSNSRSEMNVSTLELGDSALYLCASSSSGMNTEAFFGQGTRLTVV.

This clone was observed once. The chain has TRBV5-8 and TRBJ1-3; no clear D gene. This CDR3 region has 12 residues. Germline V gene data show CDR1 as SGHTS and CDR2 as YDEGEE. V lost 2 bases to trimming and J lost 2 bases, with 2 bases between them. The CDR3 spells CASSFTGNTIYF. The CDR3, as DNA: TGTGCCAGCAGCTTTACTGGAAACACCATATATTTT.

The chain is built from TRBV7-9 and TRBJ2-5; 11 bases line up with TRBD2. Trimming took 0 bases from V and 2 from J; bases not matched to a gene: 5. The CDR3 is made up of 17 amino acids. Germline V gives CDR1 SEHNR, CDR2 FQNEAQ (reference sequence). The CDR3 sequence: CASSLAASGGSQETQYF. CDR3 sequence (DNA): TGTGCCAGCAGCTTAGCGGCTAGCGGGGGGTCGCAAGAGACCCAGTACTTC.

The chain is built from TRBV2 and TRBJ2-5; 7 positions match TRBD2. The CDR3 is made up of 13 amino acids. Germline V gene lookup returns CDR1 SNHLY and CDR2 FYNNEI. V lost 5 bases and J lost 3; bases outside the gene matches: 3. Written as DNA, the CDR3 is TGTGCCAGCAGTTCTAGCGGAGAAGAGACCCAGTACTTC. Protein product: CASSSSGEETQYF. The full variable domain, completed using reference TRBV2 and TRBJ2-5, is EPEVTQTPSHQVTQMGQEVILRCVPISNHLYFYWYRQILGQKVEFLVSFYNNEISEKSEIFDDQFSVERPDGSNFTLKIRSTKLEDSAMYFCASSSSGEETQYFGPGTRLLVL.

The CDR3 bases are TGTGCCAGCTCACCCTGGAGGGGAATGAACACTGAAGCTTTCTTT. Protein: CASSPWRGMNTEAFF. V gene TRBV18 combines with J gene TRBJ1-1; possibly TRBD1 for D (5 bases). Germline V lookup: CDR1 KGHSH, CDR2 LQKENI. Trimming stripped 3 bases from V and 0 bases from J, with 11 bases between. The CDR3 spans 15 residues.

This clone was detected only once. The chain combines TRBV5-1 with TRBJ1-5, with a possible D match to TRBD1 (5 bases). The germline V gene encodes CDR1 SGHRS and CDR2 YFSETQ. The CDR3 is made up of 15 amino acids. Deletions cut 2 bases from V and 3 bases from J, with 12 bases between. CDR3 sequence reads: CASSLNPGINQPQHF. The CDR3 coding sequence is TGCGCCAGCAGCTTAAATCCAGGGATCAATCAGCCCCAGCATTTT.

This clone has a single count. This chain joins TRBV5-4 and TRBJ2-6; 12 bases align to TRBD1. Germline CDR1 reads SGHNT; CDR2 reads YYREEE (reference sequence). This CDR3 contains 18 residues. V dropped 2 bases and J dropped 3; count of bases not matched to a gene: 6. DNA of the CDR3: TGTGCCAGCAGCTTACCCGGGACAGGGGGCTTTGGGGCCAACGTCCTGACTTTC. It encodes CASSLPGTGGFGANVLTF.

The rearrangement uses TRBV6-4 and TRBJ1-1; a weak D match, TRBD1 (5 bases). V shed 7 bases and J shed 8 bases, with 14 bases lying between them. The CDR3 is made up of 12 amino acids. Germline-derived CDR1 and CDR2 are MRHNA and SNTAGT. The CDR3 sequence is CASKQEFLEAFF. CDR3 in DNA: TGTGCCAGCAAACAGGAGTTCTTGGAAGCTTTCTTT.

The chain employs TRBV2 and TRBJ1-5; 7 bases are a match to TRBD1. Germline loops: CDR1 SNHLY, CDR2 FYNNEI. The CDR3 loop spans 13 amino acids. The V segment lost 8 bases and the J segment 2 bases; nucleotides outside the gene matches: 3. CDR3 amino acids: CASGGTGNQPQHF. CDR3 DNA sequence: TGTGCCAGCGGTGGGACAGGCAATCAGCCCCAGCATTTT.

The chain carries TRBV27 and TRBJ1-2; D perhaps matches TRBD1 (6 bases). The CDR3 extends over 16 amino acids. V was pared by 2 bases and J by 4 bases, with 17 bases between. Germline V gene data show CDR1 as MNHEY and CDR2 as SMNVEV (reference sequence). Written as DNA, the CDR3 is TGTGCCAGCAGTTTACGCGGATCTGACAGGATCTATGGCTACACCTTC. Translated: CASSLRGSDRIYGYTF.

This clone was picked up a small number of times. V usage is TRBV6-6 and J usage is TRBJ1-5; maybe TRBD1 (6 bases). The germline V gene has CDR1 MNHNY and CDR2 SVGAGI (reference sequence). Trimming removed 5 bases at V and 7 bases at J, with 15 bases between. The CDR3 is 14 residues long. CDR3 sequence: CASSPRGGNQPQHF. The CDR3 nucleotides read TGTGCCAGCAGTCCCAGGGGAGGGAACCAGCCCCAGCATTTT.

CDR3 nucleotide sequence: TGTGCCAGCTCACGTTGGGGGGGCACCTCTTCCTCTGGAAACACCATATATTTT. Encoded protein: CASSRWGGTSSSGNTIYF. The V call is TRBV18, the J call TRBJ1-3; D is possibly TRBD1 (6 bases). Germline CDR1 KGHSH, CDR2 LQKENI. V gave up 4 bases and J gave up 0 bases, with 19 bases separating them. The CDR3 is 18 residues long.

V is TRBV28 and J is TRBJ1-1; maybe TRBD1 (5 bases). Germline CDR1 reads MDHEN; CDR2 reads SYDVKM. V was trimmed by 6 bases and J by 1 base, leaving 9 bases between them. The CDR3 is 13 residues long. The CDR3 nucleotides read TGTGCCAGCAGACTCACAGGGAACACTGAAGCTTTCTTT. This codes for CASRLTGNTEAFF. Full variable domain (remainder filled in from reference TRBV28 and TRBJ1-1): DVKVTQSSRYLVKRTGEKVFLECVQDMDHENMFWYRQDPGLGLRLIYFSYDVKMKEKGDIPEGYSVSREKKERFSLILESASTNQTSMYLCASRLTGNTEAFFGQGTRLTVV.

The gene calls are TRBV28 and TRBJ2-7; the D gene is possibly TRBD2 (6 bases). Germline CDR1 MDHEN, CDR2 SYDVKM. The ends were cut back, 3 bases at V and 3 bases at J, with 12 bases in the middle. The CDR3 extends over 14 amino acids. This CDR3 reads CASSLTGDFYEQYF. CDR3 nucleotide sequence: TGTGCCAGCAGTTTGACGGGGGACTTCTACGAGCAGTACTTC.

The chain has TRBV13 and TRBJ1-2; unclear D gene. The CDR3 runs 14 residues. Trimming left V 4 bases short and J 7 bases short, with 16 bases between. CDR1 PRHDT and CDR2 FYEKMQ come from the germline V gene (reference sequence). The CDR3, as DNA: TGTGCCAGCAGCTCCACTGCATCCCTAGGTGGCTACACCTTC. This encodes CASSSTASLGGYTF.

DNA of the CDR3: TGTGCCAGCAGTTACGCGGGACAGGATAATTCACCCCTCCACTTT. Its protein is CASSYAGQDNSPLHF. The chain combines TRBV6-5 with TRBJ1-6; 8 bases fit TRBD1. There are 15 residues in the CDR3. Germline values: CDR1 MNHEY, CDR2 SVGAGI. Trimming at V came to 2 bases and at J to 5 bases, leaving 2 bases not matched to a gene.

The chain recombines TRBV27 with TRBJ2-7; 8 bases fit TRBD1. This CDR3 region has 15 residues. J gave up 3 bases and V 5 bases, and 9 bases lay outside the gene matches. Germline assignment: CDR1 MNHEY and CDR2 SMNVEV (reference sequence). This CDR3 reads CASSPTGAGFYEQYF. For the CDR3, the DNA is TGTGCCAGCAGTCCGACAGGGGCTGGATTCTACGAGCAGTACTTC.

Regarding this clone: A read error may account for a junction end that differs from germline. The chain couples TRBV18 to TRBJ2-3, with D unresolved. In germline, CDR1 is KGHSH, CDR2 LQKENI. This CDR3 contains 12 residues. CDR3: CDSSPYRDTQYF. CDR3 DNA sequence: TGTGACAGCTCACCCTACAGAGATACGCAGTATTTT.

The chain is built from TRBV28 and TRBJ2-7; 8 bases agree with TRBD2. Germline values: CDR1 MDHEN, CDR2 SYDVKM. Germline trimming cut 4 bases from V and 5 bases from J; bases unmatched to any gene: 7. This CDR3 contains 14 residues. CDR3 DNA: TGTGCCAGCAGTTCCGGGACTAGAATACACGAGCAGTACTTC. It is translated as CASSSGTRIHEQYF.

As for this clone: One end of the junction does not line up with germline, which may come from a read error. At the DNA level, this CDR3 is encoded by other sequences in the same sample as well. J is TRBJ2-1 and V is TRBV6-5; D is undetermined. CDR3 length equals 15 residues. Germline lookup yields CDR1 MNHEY and CDR2 SVGAGI. This CDR3 reads CASSYGGSSYNEQFF. For the CDR3, the DNA is TGTGCTAGCAGTTACGGCGGTAGTTCCTACAATGAGCAGTTCTTC.

The DNA for the CDR3 is TGTGCCAGCAGCCAAGGTAGAGATCAGCCCCAGCATTTT. Translated: CASSQGRDQPQHF. V usage is TRBV4-2 and J usage is TRBJ1-5, with D uncertain. The CDR3 is 13 residues long. Per the germline V gene, CDR1 is LGHNA and CDR2 is YNFKEQ. V was cut by 1 base and J by 5 bases, with 6 bases left in between.

This rearrangement joins TRBV10-3 to TRBJ2-7; 12 positions agree with TRBD2. V lost 6 bases and J lost 2; bases outside the gene matches: 5. The CDR3 extends over 15 amino acids. Germline loops: CDR1 ENHRY, CDR2 SYGVKD. In DNA form, the CDR3 reads TGTGCCATCAGCCAAGGACTAGCGGGGACCTACGAGCAGTACTTC. This gives the protein CAISQGLAGTYEQYF.

The V gene is TRBV4-2, the J gene TRBJ1-1; 10 bases line up with TRBD1. CDR3 size: 16 residues. V dropped 4 bases and J dropped 6; count of bases not matched to a gene: 11. Per the germline V gene, CDR1 is LGHNA and CDR2 is YNFKEQ. This chain's CDR3 is CASSPKIGTGDPEAFF. CDR3 DNA: TGTGCCAGCAGCCCCAAGATCGGGACAGGGGACCCTGAAGCTTTCTTT.

The genes are TRBV10-1 and TRBJ1-6; 9 nucleotides agree with TRBD1. The CDR3 loop spans 15 amino acids. Germline CDR1 reads WNHNN; CDR2 reads SYGVQD (reference sequence). V trimming: 5 bases; J trimming: 9 bases; junction bases outside the gene matches: 8. The CDR3 spells CASSFSGQGSSPLHF. For the CDR3, the DNA is TGCGCCAGCAGTTTTTCGGGACAGGGTAGTTCACCCCTCCACTTT.

The chain links TRBV4-1 to TRBJ1-6; 9 bases agree with TRBD1. The ends lost 5 bases at V and 6 bases at J; junction bases unmatched: 26. CDR1 is MGHRA, CDR2 YSYEKL, per germline. CDR3 length equals 22 residues. CDR3 nucleotide sequence: TGCGCCAGCAGCTGCAGGCGTCTTTACCGGGACAGGGAGAAAAAGGTTAATTCACCCCTCCACTTT. Its translation is CASSCRRLYRDREKKVNSPLHF.